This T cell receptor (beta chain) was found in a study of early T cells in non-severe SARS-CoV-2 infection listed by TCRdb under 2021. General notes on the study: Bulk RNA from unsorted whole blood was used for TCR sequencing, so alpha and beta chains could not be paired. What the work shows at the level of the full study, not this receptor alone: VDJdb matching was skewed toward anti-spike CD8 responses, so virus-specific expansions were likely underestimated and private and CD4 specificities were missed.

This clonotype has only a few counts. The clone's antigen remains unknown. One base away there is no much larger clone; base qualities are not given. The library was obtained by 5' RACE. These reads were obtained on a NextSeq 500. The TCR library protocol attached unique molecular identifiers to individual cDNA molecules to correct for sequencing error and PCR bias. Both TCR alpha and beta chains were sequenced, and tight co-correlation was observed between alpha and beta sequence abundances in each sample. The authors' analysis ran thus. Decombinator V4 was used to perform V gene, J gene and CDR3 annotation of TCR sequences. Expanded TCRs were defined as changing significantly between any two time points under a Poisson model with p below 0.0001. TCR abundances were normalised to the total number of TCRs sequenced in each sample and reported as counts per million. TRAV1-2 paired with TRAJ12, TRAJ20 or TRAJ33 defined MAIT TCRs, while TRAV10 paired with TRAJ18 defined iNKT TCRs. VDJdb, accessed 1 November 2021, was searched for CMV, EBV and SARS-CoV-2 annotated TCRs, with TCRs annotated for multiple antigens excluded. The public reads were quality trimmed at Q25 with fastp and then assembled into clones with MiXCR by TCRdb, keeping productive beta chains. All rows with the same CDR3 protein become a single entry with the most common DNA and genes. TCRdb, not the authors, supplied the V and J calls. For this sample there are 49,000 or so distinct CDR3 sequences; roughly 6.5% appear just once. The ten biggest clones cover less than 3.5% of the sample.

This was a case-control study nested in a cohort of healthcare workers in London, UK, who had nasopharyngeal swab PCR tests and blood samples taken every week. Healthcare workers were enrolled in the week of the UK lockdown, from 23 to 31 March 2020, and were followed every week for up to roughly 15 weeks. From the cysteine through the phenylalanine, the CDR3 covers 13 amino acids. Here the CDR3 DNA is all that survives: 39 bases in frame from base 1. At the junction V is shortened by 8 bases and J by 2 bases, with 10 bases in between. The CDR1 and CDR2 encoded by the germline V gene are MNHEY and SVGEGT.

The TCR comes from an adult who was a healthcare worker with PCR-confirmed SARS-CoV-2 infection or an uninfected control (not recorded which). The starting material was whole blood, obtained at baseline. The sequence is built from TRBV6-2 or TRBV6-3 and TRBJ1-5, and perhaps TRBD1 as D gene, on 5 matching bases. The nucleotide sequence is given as TGTGCCAGCGGGGCCCGACGCAATCAGCCCCAGCATTTT. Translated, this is CASGARRNQPQHF.